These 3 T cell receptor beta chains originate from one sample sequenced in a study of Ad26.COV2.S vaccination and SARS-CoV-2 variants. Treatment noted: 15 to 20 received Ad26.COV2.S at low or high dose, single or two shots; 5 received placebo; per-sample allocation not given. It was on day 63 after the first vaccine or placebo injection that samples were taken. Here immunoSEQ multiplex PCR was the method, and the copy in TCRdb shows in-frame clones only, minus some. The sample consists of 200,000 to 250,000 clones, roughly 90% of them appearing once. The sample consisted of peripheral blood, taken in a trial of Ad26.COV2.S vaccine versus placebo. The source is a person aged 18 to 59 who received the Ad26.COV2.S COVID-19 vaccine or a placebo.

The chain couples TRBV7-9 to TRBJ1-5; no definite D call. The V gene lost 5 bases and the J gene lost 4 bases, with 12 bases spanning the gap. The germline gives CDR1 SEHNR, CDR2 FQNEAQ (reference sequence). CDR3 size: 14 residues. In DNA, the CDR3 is TGTGCCAGCAGCACCACCGTGGGGAATCAGCCCCAGCATTTT. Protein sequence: CASSTTVGNQPQHF. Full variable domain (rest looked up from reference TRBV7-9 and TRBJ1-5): DTGVSQNPRHKITKRGQNVTFRCDPISEHNRLYWYRQTLGQGPEFLTYFQNEAQLEKSRLLSDRFSAERPKGSFSTLEIQRTEQGDSAMYLCASSTTVGNQPQHFGDGTRLSIL.

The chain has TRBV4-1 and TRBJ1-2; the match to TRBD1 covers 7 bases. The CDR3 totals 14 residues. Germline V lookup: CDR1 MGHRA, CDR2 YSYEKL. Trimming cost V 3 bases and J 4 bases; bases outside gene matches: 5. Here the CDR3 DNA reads TGCGCCAGCAGCCATCCACAGGGGACCTATGGCTACACCTTC. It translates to CASSHPQGTYGYTF.

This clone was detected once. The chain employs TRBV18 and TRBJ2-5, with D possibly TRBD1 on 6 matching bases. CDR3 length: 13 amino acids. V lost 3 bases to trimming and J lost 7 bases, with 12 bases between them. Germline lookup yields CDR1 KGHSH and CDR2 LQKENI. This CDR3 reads CASSPRDKGTQYF. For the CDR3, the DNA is TGTGCCAGCTCACCTAGGGACAAAGGGACCCAGTACTTC.